Presented here are 27 T cell receptor beta chains from one specimen sequenced in a study of response to subunit inactivated influenza vaccine. One entry per CDR3 protein results from TCRdb running MiXCR on the RT-PCR reads. The sample has over 400,000 distinct CDR3 sequences, 10% to 15% seen once; the top ten hold over 10%. Here the sequenced sample was PBMCs from blood, taken roughly 45 days after vaccination. These receptors all come from a man between 45 and 60 years old who received an inactivated influenza vaccine.

This clonotype was detected a few times. The rearrangement uses TRBV20-1 and TRBJ2-5; D might be TRBD2 (5 bases). The V and J ends lost 2 bases and 3 bases respectively, with 13 bases between them. The germline V gene encodes CDR1 DFQATT and CDR2 SNEGSKA (reference sequence). The CDR3 contains 14 residues. CDR3 sequence: CSARFPSNKETQYF. In DNA, the CDR3 is TGCAGTGCTAGATTCCCTAGCAACAAAGAGACCCAGTACTTC.

The chain combines TRBV27 with TRBJ2-7; D uncertain. In germline, CDR1 is MNHEY, CDR2 SMNVEV (reference sequence). Between the trimmed V and J ends, which lost 5 bases and 2 bases, there was a span of 16 bases. This CDR3 comprises 15 residues. This CDR3 is CASSASYTLPYEQYF. The DNA for the CDR3 is TGTGCCAGCAGTGCCAGCTATACTTTACCCTACGAGCAGTACTTC.

The rearrangement uses TRBV20-1 and TRBJ2-3; 10 positions match TRBD2. The V gene end was trimmed by 1 base and the J gene end by 4 bases; junction bases not matched to a gene: 2. The CDR3 totals 14 residues. The germline V gene encodes CDR1 DFQATT and CDR2 SNEGSKA (reference sequence). The CDR3 nucleotides read TGCAGTGCTAGAGGGACTAGCGGCCCAGATACGCAGTATTTT. Translated, it gives CSARGTSGPDTQYF.

This clonotype showed up just a few times. This chain uses TRBV20-1 with TRBJ2-5; 12 positions match TRBD2. CDR1 is DFQATT and CDR2 is SNEGSKA in the germline V gene (reference sequence). J lost 5 bases, V lost 1 base, and 5 bases had no gene match. There are 15 residues in the CDR3. The chain's CDR3 is CSARVGTSGPETQYF. Here the CDR3 DNA reads TGCAGTGCTAGAGTCGGGACTAGCGGGCCGGAGACCCAGTACTTC.

In its sample, this clonotype was seen a few times. The gene calls are TRBV14 and TRBJ1-5; D is perhaps TRBD1 (5 bases). Trimming took off 4 bases at V and 0 bases at J, with 13 bases between the two ends. This CDR3 has 16 amino acids. Germline CDR1 SGHDN, CDR2 FVKESK. The CDR3, as DNA: TGTGCCAGCAGCCTCGGGGCACCGTATAGCAATCAGCCCCAGCATTTT. It translates to CASSLGAPYSNQPQHF.

V is TRBV20-1 and J is TRBJ2-5, with D perhaps matching TRBD1 or TRBD2 (5 bases each). The CDR3 is 14 residues long. Germline values: CDR1 DFQATT, CDR2 SNEGSKA (reference sequence). Trimming shortened V by 2 bases and J by 6 bases, and 16 bases separated the two germline ends. CDR3 DNA: TGCAGTGCTAGATGGGGGTTGGGGCCGAAGACCCAGTACTTC. Protein product: CSARWGLGPKTQYF.

This chain joins TRBV28 and TRBJ2-1, with 8 bases that match TRBD2. In germline, CDR1 is MDHEN, CDR2 SYDVKM. Trimming removed 2 bases from V and 6 bases from J; junction bases left unmatched: 6. This CDR3 has 15 residues. The CDR3 loop reads CASSLIREGSNEQFF. As DNA, the CDR3 is TGTGCCAGCAGTTTAATTCGGGAGGGGTCCAATGAGCAGTTCTTC.

This clonotype came up a few times. The V gene is TRBV7-9, the J gene TRBJ2-1, with 8 bases matching TRBD1. Germline V gene lookup returns CDR1 SEHNR and CDR2 FQNEAQ (reference sequence). This CDR3 is built from 17 residues. Trimming removed 2 bases from V and 6 bases from J; junction bases left unmatched: 12. As DNA, the CDR3 is TGTGCCAGCAGCTTATTCCGACAGGGGAGAATGCCCAATGAGCAGTTCTTC. Its protein product is CASSLFRQGRMPNEQFF.

This clonotype was detected only a few times. The rearrangement joins TRBV6-1 to TRBJ2-1; tentatively, D is TRBD1 (6 bases). CDR3 length: 14 residues. Looked up from germline, CDR1 is MNHNS and CDR2 is SASEGT. V was trimmed by 6 bases and J by 13 bases, leaving 22 bases between them. CDR3 coding DNA: TGTGCCAGCAGCCGGCAAGGAGTAGGGGGTCCTCAGTTCTTC. This gives the protein CASSRQGVGGPQFF.

This clonotype was observed at least ten times. The genes are TRBV12-3 or TRBV12-4 and TRBJ1-5, with unresolved D. The V end was cut by 6 bases, the J end by 7 bases, with 16 bases between. CDR3 length: 14 residues. CDR3 in DNA: TGTGCCAGCAGCTTCGACATGGGAGGGCAGCCCCAGCATTTT. As protein: CASSFDMGGQPQHF.

This clonotype appeared a few times. This chain connects TRBV5-1 to TRBJ2-1, with D maybe TRBD2 (6 bases). CDR3 length: 18 amino acids. V was clipped by 4 bases and J by 2 bases, with 22 bases between them. CDR1 is SGHRS and CDR2 is YFSETQ in the germline V gene. The DNA for the CDR3 is TGCGCCAGCAGCGGAACTAGCACCTTCGGAGGGACCTACAATGAGCAGTTCTTC. Translating it yields CASSGTSTFGGTYNEQFF.

This clonotype has more than one count but fewer than ten. The chain carries TRBV20-1 and TRBJ2-7; TRBD2 agrees at 12 bases. Per germline, CDR1 DFQATT and CDR2 SNEGSKA (reference sequence). CDR3 length equals 17 residues. With V trimmed by 3 bases and J by 6 bases, 15 bases remained unmatched. The CDR3 region has the DNA TGCAGTGCTAGTGGTCTAGCGGGGGGGCGTAGGTTCGGCGAGCAGTACTTC. This sequence encodes CSASGLAGGRRFGEQYF.

In this sample, this clonotype turned up many times. This chain connects TRBV20-1 to TRBJ2-5, with 10 bases that match TRBD2. This CDR3 region has 15 residues. Germline V CDR1 and CDR2: DFQATT, SNEGSKA (reference sequence). Germline trimming cut 1 base from V and 5 bases from J; bases unmatched to any gene: 7. CDR3 in DNA: TGCAGTGCTAGAGGGCTAGCGGGAGCTGTCGAGACCCAGTACTTC. It yields the protein CSARGLAGAVETQYF.

The chain carries TRBV20-1 and TRBJ2-7, with 7 bases identical to TRBD2. Germline V lookup: CDR1 DFQATT, CDR2 SNEGSKA (reference sequence). The CDR3 has 13 residues. As DNA, the CDR3 is TGCAGCCGTAGGGGTGGGACTAACTACGAGCAGTACTTC. Translating it yields CSRRGGTNYEQYF.

This clonotype has more than one count but fewer than ten. The gene calls are TRBV5-6 and TRBJ2-3, with 7 bases lining up with TRBD1. The trim removed 4 bases at V and 2 bases at J, leaving 7 bases unmatched. The CDR3 consists of 15 residues. The germline V gene has CDR1 SGHDT and CDR2 YYEEEE. This chain's CDR3 is CASSRDRGFTDTQYF. The CDR3 DNA reads as TGTGCCAGCAGCCGGGACAGAGGATTCACAGATACGCAGTATTTT.

This clonotype has just a few counts. The J gene is TRBJ1-5, the V gene TRBV20-1, with 8 bases lining up with TRBD1. The CDR3 totals 15 residues. Per the germline V gene, CDR1 is DFQATT and CDR2 is SNEGSKA (reference sequence). The junction had 7 bases not matched to a gene; V was cut back by 4 bases and J by 2 bases. Written as DNA, the CDR3 is TGCAGTGCTACCCTTCAGGGGGCCGGCAATCAGCCCCAGCATTTT. Protein: CSATLQGAGNQPQHF.

This clonotype showed up just a few times. The chain recombines TRBV4-1 with TRBJ1-5; D possibly corresponds to TRBD1 (5 bases). This CDR3 has 16 residues. Trimming took 4 bases from V and 1 from J, leaving 14 bases between them. In germline, CDR1 is MGHRA, CDR2 YSYEKL. CDR3: CASSRVGGVSNQPQHF. CDR3 bases: TGCGCCAGCAGCCGAGTCGGGGGGGTGAGCAATCAGCCCCAGCATTTT.

CDR3 bases: TGTGCCAGCAGCTTGCCTGGGGCGGACTCCTACGAGCAGTACTTC. Protein sequence: CASSLPGADSYEQYF. This sequence joins TRBV5-6 and TRBJ2-7; a possible D gene is TRBD1 (5 bases). The CDR3 spans 15 residues. With 1 base removed from V and 0 bases from J, the gap between germline ends came to 11 bases. Looked up from germline, CDR1 is SGHDT and CDR2 is YYEEEE.

This clonotype has more than one count but fewer than ten. The V gene is TRBV7-8, the J gene TRBJ2-3; D remains ambiguous. The V gene's germline CDR1 is SGHVS and CDR2 FQNEAQ. Trimming removed 2 bases from V and 2 bases from J, with 14 bases in between. The CDR3 spans 16 residues. The CDR3 sequence: CASSLRAGVLTDTQYF. For the CDR3, the DNA is TGTGCCAGCAGCTTACGCGCTGGAGTCCTCACAGATACGCAGTATTTT.

The V gene is TRBV7-6, the J gene TRBJ2-1; a weak D match, TRBD2 (6 bases). The CDR3 length is 15 residues. Per germline, CDR1 SGHVS and CDR2 FNYEAQ. Trimming left V 6 bases short and J 0 bases short, with 12 bases between. The CDR3 sequence: CASSWGESSYNEQFF. The CDR3 region has the DNA TGTGCCAGCAGTTGGGGGGAGAGCTCCTACAATGAGCAGTTCTTC.

In this sample, this clonotype turned up many times. V is TRBV4-1 and J is TRBJ1-6; D is undetermined. This CDR3 has 12 residues. Germline-derived CDR1 and CDR2 are MGHRA and YSYEKL. The V gene lost 3 bases and the J gene lost 8 bases, with 5 bases spanning the gap. The CDR3 sequence: CASSQSDSPLHF. CDR3 sequence (DNA): TGCGCCAGCAGCCAGAGCGATTCACCCCTCCACTTT.

This clonotype was counted many times. This chain uses TRBV12-3 or TRBV12-4 with TRBJ2-2; D is possibly TRBD1 (5 bases). The CDR3 runs to 13 residues. Trimming took 6 bases from V and 4 from J, leaving 9 bases between them. CDR3 DNA: TGTGCCAGCAGGGGGCGCAGCACCGGGGAGCTGTTTTTT. This gives the protein CASRGRSTGELFF.

This clonotype has more than one count but fewer than ten. CDR3 sequence: CASSPGLAARGYEQYF. The CDR3, as DNA: TGTGCCAGCAGCCCGGGACTAGCGGCGAGGGGCTACGAGCAGTACTTC. J is TRBJ2-7 and V is TRBV6-2 or TRBV6-3, with 11 bases fitting TRBD2. The ends lost 6 bases at V and 3 bases at J; junction bases unmatched: 10. CDR1 is MNHEY, CDR2 SVGEGT, per germline. The CDR3 covers 16 residues.

Ten or more counts support this clonotype. This chain connects TRBV3-1 to TRBJ2-1; no reliable D call. The CDR3 consists of 14 residues. The V end lost 2 bases, the J end lost 9 bases, and 14 bases lay between the germline ends. Germline V gene sequence: CDR1 LGHDT, CDR2 YNNKEL (reference sequence). CDR3 protein: CASSQYDSLGEQFF. Here the CDR3 DNA reads TGTGCCAGCAGCCAATACGACTCGCTAGGTGAGCAGTTCTTC.

This clonotype was counted only a few times. The gene calls are TRBV18 and TRBJ2-7; 7 bases match TRBD2. J gave up 3 bases and V 3 bases, and 8 bases lay outside the gene matches. This CDR3 comprises 15 residues. CDR1 is KGHSH and CDR2 is LQKENI in the germline V gene. The DNA of the CDR3 is TGTGCCAGCTCACCGAATAGCGGGCCAAACTACGAGCAGTACTTC. It translates to CASSPNSGPNYEQYF.

This clonotype was counted at least ten times. The rearrangement uses TRBV5-1 and TRBJ2-3; D unresolved. The CDR3 has 15 amino acids. Trimming shortened V by 4 bases and J by 6 bases, and 18 bases separated the two germline ends. The germline CDR1 and CDR2 sequences are SGHRS and YFSETQ. The chain's CDR3 is CASSLGPIEVDTQYF. In DNA form, the CDR3 reads TGCGCCAGCAGCCTAGGACCCATTGAGGTCGATACGCAGTATTTT.

This clonotype was detected many times. This chain uses TRBV12-3 or TRBV12-4 with TRBJ1-5; 7 positions agree with TRBD1. The CDR3 sequence is 15 residues long. J gave up 0 bases and V 4 bases, and 3 bases lay outside the gene matches. Written as DNA, the CDR3 is TGTGCCAGCAGTTCGACAGGGTCTAGCAATCAGCCCCAGCATTTT. It codes for CASSSTGSSNQPQHF.